The clone carrying this T cell receptor beta chain appeared many times. The sample belongs to a study of shared clonotypes between healthy human individuals. CDR1 MNHNY and CDR2 SVGAGI come from the germline V gene (reference sequence). V lost 6 bases, J lost 6 bases, and 7 bases stayed unmatched. This CDR3 comprises 14 residues. Assay: immunoSEQ multiplex PCR; the TCRdb copy retains only in-frame clones and omits some. This sample has about a million clones, with more than 75% found just once. Those who donated were healthy HIV-negative adults, with no recent acute infections or vaccinations reported.

Sequencing was carried out using memory CD4+ T cells sorted from blood. Subset reported: CD45RA-negative fraction. The origin of this receptor is a man between 18 and 35 years old in good health. The chain has TRBV6-6 and TRBJ1-4; 7 bases agree with TRBD1. The CDR3 DNA reads TGTGCCAGCAGGGAAAACAGGGGACATGAAAAACTGTTTTTT. Protein: CASRENRGHEKLFF.